The rows below give T cell receptor beta chains drawn from one sample of a study of blood T cell repertoires in COVID-19. The method was immunoSEQ multiplex PCR; TCRdb's version includes in-frame clones alone and lacks a portion of them. The table shows a few hundred thousand clones, with approximately 82% occurring only once. Sample: peripheral blood. The source of these receptors is a woman between 40 and 55 years old who had recovered from COVID-19. CDR3s include the opening cysteine and the closing phenylalanine or tryptophan. Each record gives: J gene, V gene, D gene, clone size, CDR3 DNA, CDR3 protein. The D gene is left open where the match is weak. Size is omitted from some rows. Given values are once, few, many or a class for expanded clones.

>TRBJ1-1|TRBV3-1/TRBV3-2|.|.
TGTGCCAGCAGCCAAGACTGGACTAACACTGAAGCTTTCTTT
CASSQDWTNTEAFF
>TRBJ2-1|TRBV4-2|TRBD2|.
TGTGCCAGCAGCCAAATGCTTGGTAGCGGGGCCAGTGAGCAGTTCTTC
CASSQMLGSGASEQFF
>TRBJ1-1|TRBV12-3/TRBV12-4|.|.
TGTGCCAGCATCTGGGGGGGGAACACTGAAGCTTTCTTT
CASIWGGNTEAFF
>TRBJ1-6|TRBV2|TRBD1|.
TGTGCCAGCATTCCCGGGACAGGGGGCTCACCCCTCCACTTT
CASIPGTGGSPLHF
>TRBJ2-3|TRBV5-4|TRBD2|.
TGTGCCAGCAGCAATGGGGCTAGCGGGGGAATTTTAAATACGCAGTATTTT
CASSNGASGGILNTQYF
>TRBJ2-1|TRBV7-6|.|.
TGTGCCAGCAGCTTGGGGGTAGCGGCTTACAATGAGCAGTTCTTC
CASSLGVAAYNEQFF
>TRBJ2-1|TRBV6-5|TRBD1|.
TGTGCCAGCGGCAGGGCAGGAGACAGGGGCACCTTCTTC
CASGRAGDRGTFF
>TRBJ2-5|TRBV7-9|TRBD1|.
TGTGCCAGCAGCCCCGGGATACAGGGGGAAGAGACCCAGTACTTC
CASSPGIQGEETQYF
>TRBJ2-6|TRBV5-1|.|.
TGCGCCAGCAGCTTGGAGCCGGTCTCTGGGGCCAACGTCCTGACTTTC
CASSLEPVSGANVLTF
>TRBJ1-1|TRBV11-2|.|.
TGTGCCAGCAGCCAGGACAGTATAAACACTGAAGCTTTCTTT
CASSQDSINTEAFF
>TRBJ1-5|TRBV21-1|.|.
TGTGCCAGCAGCTCTGGCAGTCAAGTTTATAGCAATCAGCCCCAGCATTTT
CASSSGSQVYSNQPQHF
>TRBJ1-1|TRBV27|.|.
TGTGCCAGCATGTCGCAGGGAGGATATACTGAAGCTTTCTTT
CASMSQGGYTEAFF
>TRBJ1-3|TRBV5-1|.|.
TGCGCCAGCCATAAAAATAGGGCTAAACTTGGGAGCTCTGGAAACACCATATATTTT
CASHKNRAKLGSSGNTIYF
>TRBJ1-2|TRBV19|.|.
TGTGCCAGTAGTCCCCCAGGCGGGGTTGGTGGCTACACCTTC
CASSPPGGVGGYTF
>TRBJ2-3|TRBV2|TRBD2|few
TGTGCCAGCAGTTGGATTGGCGGGGGGGCGACAGATACGCAGTATTTT
CASSWIGGGATDTQYF
>TRBJ1-3|TRBV4-3|.|.
TGCGCCAGCAGCCCGACAAGGAACTCTGGAAACACCATATATTTT
CASSPTRNSGNTIYF
>TRBJ2-1|TRBV14|.|.
TGTGCCAGCAGCCAAGCCTATTGTCGGTACAGGATGGTCCCCATACCCGCTAACAATGAGCAGTTCTTC
CASSQAYCRYRMVPIPANNEQFF
>TRBJ1-6|TRBV6-1|.|.
TGTGCCAGCAGTGGTTCCTGGGCCCTTCTTTTTAATAATTCACCCCTCCACTTT
CASSGSWALLFNNSPLHF
>TRBJ2-1|TRBV2|TRBD2|.
TGTGCCAGCAACGAGGGACTAGCGGGGGGCAATGAGCAGTTCTTC
CASNEGLAGGNEQFF
>TRBJ2-7|TRBV18|TRBD2|.
TGTGCCAGCTCACTGGCTAGCGGGGAGATCATACACTACGAGCAGTACTTC
CASSLASGEIIHYEQYF
>TRBJ1-1|TRBV7-2|.|.
TGTGCCAGCAGCTTAGGAAGACAGCCGAACACTGAAGCTTTCTTT
CASSLGRQPNTEAFF
>TRBJ2-7|TRBV4-1|.|few
TGCGCCAGCAGCCAAGATGGGTGGAGCGACGAGCAGTACTTC
CASSQDGWSDEQYF
>TRBJ1-1|TRBV5-1|TRBD1|.
TGCGCCAGCAGCTGGGATTACAGGGGAGACACTGAAGCTTTCTTT
CASSWDYRGDTEAFF
>TRBJ2-2|TRBV5-1|TRBD2|.
TGCGCCAGCACTGCCCGCAACCGCGGGGGTGACACCGGGGAGCTGTTTTTT
CASTARNRGGDTGELFF
>TRBJ2-1|TRBV19|TRBD1|once
TGTGCCAGTAGGGCCACAGGGGGCAATGAGCAGTTCTTC
CASRATGGNEQFF
>TRBJ1-2|TRBV24-1|.|.
TGTGCCACCAGTGAGGCAGGGGACTATGGCTACACCTTC
CATSEAGDYGYTF
>TRBJ2-7|TRBV4-3|.|.
TGCGCCAGCAGCCAAGTCGGAACAGGCTACGAGCAGTACTTC
CASSQVGTGYEQYF
>TRBJ1-4|TRBV19|TRBD1|.
TGTGCCAGTAGTGACAGGGTCCGAGAAAAACTGTTTTTT
CASSDRVREKLFF
>TRBJ2-5|TRBV18|TRBD1|.
TGTGCCAGCCATTACAGGGGGTCTGAGACCCAGTACTTC
CASHYRGSETQYF
>TRBJ2-5|TRBV7-2|TRBD2|.
TGTGCCAGCAGACGCGGGGGGGCCTCGGAGACCCAGTACTTC
CASRRGGASETQYF
>TRBJ2-2|TRBV6-2/TRBV6-3|.|.
TGTGCCAGCAGTCCCCCAACAGGGATGAACACCGGGGAGCTGTTTTTT
CASSPPTGMNTGELFF
>TRBJ2-5|TRBV5-5|TRBD2|.
TGTGCCAGCGATAGCGGGGCCCAAGAGACCCAGTACTTC
CASDSGAQETQYF
>TRBJ2-7|TRBV30|TRBD1|.
TGTGCCTGGAGTGCTGGACAGGGGGCCTCCGAGCAGTACTTC
CAWSAGQGASEQYF
>TRBJ1-4|TRBV29-1|.|.
TGCAGCGTCTCTCTTCGCGGGATAGATGAAAAACTGTTTTTT
CSVSLRGIDEKLFF
>TRBJ1-2|TRBV2|.|few
TGTGCCAGCCTACAGGGATGGGACTATGGCTACACCTTC
CASLQGWDYGYTF
>TRBJ2-5|TRBV9|TRBD2|.
TGTGCCAGCAGCGTATCTAGCGGGGTGGGGGAGACCCAGTACTTC
CASSVSSGVGETQYF
>TRBJ1-2|TRBV14|.|.
TGTGCCAGCAGCCCCGCCGCAGATTGGGGCTACACCTTC
CASSPAADWGYTF
>TRBJ1-4|TRBV5-1|.|.
TGCGCCAGCAGCGGGTCCGGGGAGGCTAATGAAAAACTGTTTTTT
CASSGSGEANEKLFF
>TRBJ1-2|TRBV5-1|TRBD1|.
TGCGCCAGCAGCTTTTGGTCCCAGGGGGCATCTCAATATGGCTACACCTTC
CASSFWSQGASQYGYTF
>TRBJ2-7|TRBV7-9|TRBD1|.
TGTGCCAGCAGCATAGGGACAGGGGACCGCTACGAGCAGTACTTC
CASSIGTGDRYEQYF
>TRBJ2-4|TRBV5-1|TRBD1|.
TGCGCCAGCAGCTTGGGGACAGGGAACATTCAGTACTTC
CASSLGTGNIQYF
>TRBJ1-6|TRBV20-1|.|.
TGCAGTGCTAGTTTGGGGGCGGCAGGTTCACCCCTCCACTTT
CSASLGAAGSPLHF